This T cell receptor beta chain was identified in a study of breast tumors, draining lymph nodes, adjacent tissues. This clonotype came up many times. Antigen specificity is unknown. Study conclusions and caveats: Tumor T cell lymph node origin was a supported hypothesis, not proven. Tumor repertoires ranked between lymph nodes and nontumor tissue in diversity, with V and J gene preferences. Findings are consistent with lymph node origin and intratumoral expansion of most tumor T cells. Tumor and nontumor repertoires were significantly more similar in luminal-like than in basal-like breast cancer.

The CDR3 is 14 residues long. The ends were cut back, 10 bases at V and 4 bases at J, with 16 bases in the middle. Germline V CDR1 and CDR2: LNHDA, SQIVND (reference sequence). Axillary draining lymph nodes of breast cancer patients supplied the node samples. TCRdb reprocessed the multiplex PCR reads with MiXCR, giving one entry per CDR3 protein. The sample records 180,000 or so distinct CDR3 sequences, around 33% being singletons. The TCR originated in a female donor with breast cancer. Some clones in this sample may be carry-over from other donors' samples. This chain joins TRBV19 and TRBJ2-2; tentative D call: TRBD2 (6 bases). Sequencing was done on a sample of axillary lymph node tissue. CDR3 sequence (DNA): TGTGCCATAAGATCCGGGAGCCCCACCGGGGAGCTGTTTTTT. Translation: CAIRSGSPTGELFF.